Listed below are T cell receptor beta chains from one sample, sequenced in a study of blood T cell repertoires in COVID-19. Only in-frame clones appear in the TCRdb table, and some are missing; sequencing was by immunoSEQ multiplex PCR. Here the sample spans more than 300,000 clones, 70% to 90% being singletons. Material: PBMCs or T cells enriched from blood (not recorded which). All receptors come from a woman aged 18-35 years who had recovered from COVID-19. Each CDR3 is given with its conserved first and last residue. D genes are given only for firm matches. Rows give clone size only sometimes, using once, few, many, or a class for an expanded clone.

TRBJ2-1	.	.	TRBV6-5	TGTGCCAGCAGTTCTTCCGGGTCCAATGAGCAGTTCTTC	CASSSSGSNEQFF
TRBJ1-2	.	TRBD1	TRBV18	TGTGCCAGCTCACAGACGGACAGGGGGCTACACGGCTATGGCTACACCTTC	CASSQTDRGLHGYGYTF
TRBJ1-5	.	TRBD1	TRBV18	TGTGCCAGCTCACCAAGGCAACAGGGGGTGATGAGCAATCAGCCCCAGCATTTT	CASSPRQQGVMSNQPQHF
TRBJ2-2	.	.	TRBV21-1	TGTGCCAGCAGGAAGAGGATTACTCCCGGGGAGCTGTTTTTT	CASRKRITPGELFF
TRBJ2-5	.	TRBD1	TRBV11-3	TGTGCCAGCAGCGAGGGAGCAGGGGGCAGTTCCCAGTACTTC	CASSEGAGGSSQYF
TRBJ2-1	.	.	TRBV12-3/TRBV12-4	TGTGCCAGCAGTCCCGACAGTTACAATGAGCAGTTCTTC	CASSPDSYNEQFF
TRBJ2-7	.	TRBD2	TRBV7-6	TGTGCCAGCAGCTTAGGCGGGGGGGCCGGAGGGGAGCAGTACTTC	CASSLGGGAGGEQYF
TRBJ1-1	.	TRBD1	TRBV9	TGTGCCAGCAGCGCCTCGACAGGGGGCAACATGAACACTGAAGCTTTCTTT	CASSASTGGNMNTEAFF
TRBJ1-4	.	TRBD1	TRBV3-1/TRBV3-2	TGTGCCAGCAGCCCCCGGGACAGGGGTGAAAAACTGTTTTTT	CASSPRDRGEKLFF
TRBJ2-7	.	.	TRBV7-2	TGTGCCAGCAGCTTAGTTAGACAGGCTACCTACGAGCAGTACTTC	CASSLVRQATYEQYF
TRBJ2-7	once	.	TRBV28	TGTGCCAGCAGTTCCCCCGGGACTCTCTCCTACGAGCAGTACTTC	CASSSPGTLSYEQYF
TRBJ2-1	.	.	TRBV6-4	TGTGCCAGCAGCGCCCTGAACAGAGGCGGGGCCAATGAGCAGTTCTTC	CASSALNRGGANEQFF
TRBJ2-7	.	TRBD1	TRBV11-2	TGTGCCAGCAGCTTAGATTCGAGGACAGGGAAGGCCGAGCAGTACTTC	CASSLDSRTGKAEQYF
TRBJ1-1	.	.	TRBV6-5	TGTGCCAGCAGTTACTTTACCCCAGGGGCAACTGAAGCTTTCTTT	CASSYFTPGATEAFF
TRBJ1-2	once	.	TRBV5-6	TGTGCCAGCAGCTTTGAGAACTATGGCTACACCTTC	CASSFENYGYTF
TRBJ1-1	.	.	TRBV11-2	TGTGCCAGCAGCCCAGGGCCGAACACTGAAGCTTTCTTT	CASSPGPNTEAFF
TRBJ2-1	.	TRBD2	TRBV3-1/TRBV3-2	TGTGCCAGCACCTCTGTTCGTCCGGGGGGGGGCTACAATGAGCAGTTCTTC	CASTSVRPGGGYNEQFF
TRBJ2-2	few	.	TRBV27	TGTGCCAGCAGTTCCACAGGCTTTCCAACCGGGGAGCTGTTTTTT	CASSSTGFPTGELFF
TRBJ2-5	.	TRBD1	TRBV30	TGTGCCTGGAGTGTTGGACAGGGGCGAGAGACCCAGTACTTC	CAWSVGQGRETQYF
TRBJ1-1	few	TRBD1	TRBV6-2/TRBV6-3	TGTGCCAGCAGTTACTCAAGGGGGGACAGGGGGTTGGACACTGAAGCTTTCTTT	CASSYSRGDRGLDTEAFF
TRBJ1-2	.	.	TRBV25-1	TGTGCCAGCAGTGGGAAAACAGGACCCTGGGGTTATGGCTACACCTTC	CASSGKTGPWGYGYTF
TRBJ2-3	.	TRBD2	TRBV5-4	TGTGCCAGCAGCAGCGGACTAGCGGGGGGGCAAGATACGCAGTATTTT	CASSSGLAGGQDTQYF
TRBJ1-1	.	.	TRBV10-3	TGTGCCATCAGTGAGGAAAAAGGGAGGACTGAAGCTTTCTTT	CAISEEKGRTEAFF
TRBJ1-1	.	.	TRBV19	TGTGCCAGTAGTATTGGCGGGGGAGAGAACACTGAAGCTTTCTTT	CASSIGGGENTEAFF
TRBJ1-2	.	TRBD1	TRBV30	TGTGCCTGGGGACAGGGGTCGGCGAATTATGGCTACACCTTC	CAWGQGSANYGYTF
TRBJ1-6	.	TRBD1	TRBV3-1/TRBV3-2	TGTGCCAGCAGCCAAGAGGGGGGGACAGGGGAAGATAATTCACCCCTCCACTTT	CASSQEGGTGEDNSPLHF
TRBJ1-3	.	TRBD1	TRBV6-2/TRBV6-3	TGTGCCAGCAGCCTCCGGACAGGGCCGACTGGAAACACCATATATTTT	CASSLRTGPTGNTIYF
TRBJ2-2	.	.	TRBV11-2	TGTGCCAGCAGCTTGGGGATGACAGGAAACACCGGGGAGCTGTTTTTT	CASSLGMTGNTGELFF
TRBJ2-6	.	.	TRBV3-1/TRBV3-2	TGTGCCAGCAGCCAAGATAGGAGGCAGGTCACCAACGTCCTGACTTTC	CASSQDRRQVTNVLTF
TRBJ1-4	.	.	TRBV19	TGTGCCAGTAGTAGAGCGGATGCAACTAATGAAAAACTGTTTTTT	CASSRADATNEKLFF
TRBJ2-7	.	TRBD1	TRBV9	TGTGCCAGCAGCGAGACAGGGGGGGCAAGGGAGCAGTACTTC	CASSETGGAREQYF
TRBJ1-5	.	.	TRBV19	TGTGCCAGTACTCACACAGGGTTGGAGCCCCAGCATTTT	CASTHTGLEPQHF
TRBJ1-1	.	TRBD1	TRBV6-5	TGTGCCAGCAGTTTGACAGGGGGAGGCACTGAAGCTTTCTTT	CASSLTGGGTEAFF
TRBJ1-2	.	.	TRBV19	TGTGCCAGTAGTGCAGGAGGGGACTACACCTTC	CASSAGGDYTF
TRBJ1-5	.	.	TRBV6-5	TGTGCCAGCAGCGATCACAGGGCTCGGCAGCCCCAGCATTTT	CASSDHRARQPQHF
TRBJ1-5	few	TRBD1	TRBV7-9	TGTGCCAGCAGCAGGTACCTGGGACAGGGAAGCAATCAGCCCCAGCATTTT	CASSRYLGQGSNQPQHF
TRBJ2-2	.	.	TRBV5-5	TGTGCCAGCAGCCAACGGTGGGGCGACACCGGGGAGCTGTTTTTT	CASSQRWGDTGELFF
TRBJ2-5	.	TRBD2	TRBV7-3	TGTGCCAGCAGCTTGGTTACTAGCGGGGGGCAACAAGAGACCCAGTACTTC	CASSLVTSGGQQETQYF
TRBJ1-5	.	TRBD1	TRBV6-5	TGTGCCAGCAGCCCGGGACAGGGGTATCAGCCCCAGCATTTT	CASSPGQGYQPQHF
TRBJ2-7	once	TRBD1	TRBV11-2	TGTGCCAGCAGCCCCCGGACAGGGGGTGTAGGCGAGCAGTACTTC	CASSPRTGGVGEQYF
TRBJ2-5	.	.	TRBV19	TGTGCCAGTAACCATCGCGGGGAGGTAGAGACCCAGTACTTC	CASNHRGEVETQYF
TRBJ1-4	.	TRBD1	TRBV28	TGTGCCAGCGCGGGACAGCTTAATGAAAAACTGTTTTTT	CASAGQLNEKLFF
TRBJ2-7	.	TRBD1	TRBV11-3	TGTGCCAGCAGCTATCGGGACAGCTCATCCTACGAGCAGTACTTC	CASSYRDSSSYEQYF
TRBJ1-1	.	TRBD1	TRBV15	TGTGCCACCAGCAGATTTATAACAGGGGACACTGAAGCTTTCTTT	CATSRFITGDTEAFF
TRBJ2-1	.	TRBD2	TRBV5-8	TGTGCCAGCGTTCCCCGGTTCAGCGGGGGGGCAAACTACAATGAGCAGTTCTTC	CASVPRFSGGANYNEQFF
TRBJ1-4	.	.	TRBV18	TGTGCCAGCTCACCACCGGGACTGGGTAATGAAAAACTGTTTTTT	CASSPPGLGNEKLFF
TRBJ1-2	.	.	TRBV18	TGTGCCAGCTCACCACCGTCGGTCAACTATGGCTACACCTTC	CASSPPSVNYGYTF
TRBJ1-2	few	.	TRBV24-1	TGTGCCACCAGTGATCCACGGGACAACTTAGGAGGCTACACCTTC	CATSDPRDNLGGYTF
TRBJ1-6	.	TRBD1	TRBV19	TGTGCCAGTAGACCCGACAGGGTTGGACGTTCACCCCTCCACTTT	CASRPDRVGRSPLHF
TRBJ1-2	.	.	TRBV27	TGTGCCAGCAGTTTAGGGCCTTCGTTGAACTATGGCTACACCTTC	CASSLGPSLNYGYTF
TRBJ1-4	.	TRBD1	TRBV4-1	TGCGCCAGCAGCTATACAGGGGTTGAAAAACTGTTTTTT	CASSYTGVEKLFF
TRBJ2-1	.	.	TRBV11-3	TGTGCCAGCAGCTTAGCGGGGGTCGATGAGCAGTTCTTC	CASSLAGVDEQFF
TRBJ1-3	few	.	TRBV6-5	TGTGCCAGCAGTTACTCAAATAGGGGGACTGGAAACACCATATATTTT	CASSYSNRGTGNTIYF